A single sample is the source of the 26 T cell receptor beta chains below, sequenced in a study of blood T cell repertoires in COVID-19. Some clones are missing from TCRdb's copy, which holds only in-frame ones; the method was immunoSEQ multiplex PCR. This table holds some 71,000 clones, about nine tenths found once. Material for sequencing was peripheral blood. The receptors were gathered from a woman between 18 and 29 years old with acute or convalescent COVID-19.

V and J are TRBV2 and TRBJ2-5, with TRBD2 identical over 8 bases. The CDR3 has 16 residues. The V gene's germline CDR1 is SNHLY and CDR2 FYNNEI. J was trimmed by 6 bases and V by 4 bases; bases with no gene match: 13. This CDR3 reads CASSVGLAGGSKTQYF. The CDR3, as DNA: TGTGCCAGCAGTGTAGGACTAGCCGGTGGTTCGAAGACCCAGTACTTC.

The chain employs TRBV19 and TRBJ1-1, with D hard to call. V was clipped by 4 bases and J by 7 bases, with 7 bases between them. Germline V CDR1 and CDR2: LNHDA, SQIVND (reference sequence). This CDR3 spans 11 amino acids. The CDR3 loop reads CASSSRGEAFF. CDR3 nucleotides: TGTGCCAGTAGTAGTCGCGGTGAAGCTTTCTTT.

The J gene is TRBJ2-1, the V gene TRBV19; TRBD2 agrees at 15 bases. The CDR3 loop spans 16 amino acids. From germline, CDR1 is LNHDA and CDR2 SQIVND (reference sequence). V trimming: 5 bases; J trimming: 10 bases; junction bases outside the gene matches: 9. This CDR3 is CASSSRTSGRAREQFF. The CDR3 nucleotides read TGTGCCAGTAGTTCCCGGACTAGCGGGAGGGCCCGGGAGCAGTTCTTC.

This chain connects TRBV30 to TRBJ1-4, with TRBD1 identical over 7 bases. Unmatched junction bases numbered 8, after V lost 3 bases and J lost 7 bases. CDR1 and CDR2 from the germline V gene are GTSNPN and SVGIG (reference sequence). The CDR3 consists of 14 residues. For the CDR3, the DNA is TGTGCCTGGAGAGCCAGGGGGGCTGGTGAAAAACTGTTTTTT. Protein: CAWRARGAGEKLFF.

The chain carries TRBV28 and TRBJ1-3; possibly TRBD1 for D (5 bases). Trimming left V 6 bases short and J 4 bases short, with 7 bases between. In germline, CDR1 is MDHEN, CDR2 SYDVKM. The CDR3 spans 12 residues. The CDR3 region has the DNA TGTGCCAGCAGCGGGGGGGGAAACACCATATATTTT. Its protein product is CASSGGGNTIYF.

The gene calls are TRBV28 and TRBJ1-1; possibly TRBD1 for D (6 bases). V lost 2 bases and J lost 4, with 11 bases in between. Germline V lookup: CDR1 MDHEN, CDR2 SYDVKM. The CDR3 sequence is 14 residues long. Written as DNA, the CDR3 is TGTGCCAGCAGTTTACCCCAGGGGAGCACTGAAGCTTTCTTT. It encodes CASSLPQGSTEAFF.

The V and J genes are TRBV5-5 and TRBJ2-7, with 8 bases identical to TRBD2. With V trimmed by 3 bases and J by 0 bases, 8 bases remained unmatched. This CDR3 has 16 amino acids. From germline, CDR1 is SGHKS and CDR2 YYEKEE (reference sequence). For the CDR3, the DNA is TGTGCCAGCAGCTCAGCACGGGAGGGGAGCTCCTACGAGCAGTACTTC. Translation: CASSSAREGSSYEQYF. Looking up the rest from reference TRBV5-5 and TRBJ2-7 gives the full variable domain: DAGVTQSPTHLIKTRGQQVTLRCSPISGHKSVSWYQQVLGQGPQFIFQYYEKEERGRGNFPDRFSARQFPNYSSELNVNALLLGDSALYLCASSSAREGSSYEQYFGPGTRLTVT.

The V gene is TRBV7-9, the J gene TRBJ2-3; tentatively, D is TRBD2 (5 bases). Germline V gives CDR1 SEHNR, CDR2 FQNEAQ (reference sequence). The V end was cut by 5 bases, the J end by 5 bases, with 5 bases between. This CDR3 is 11 amino acids long. The CDR3 here is CASSAGDTQYF. CDR3 nucleotides: TGTGCCAGCAGCGCGGGAGATACGCAGTATTTT.

The chain recombines TRBV2 with TRBJ1-3; D might be TRBD1 (5 bases). Germline CDR1 reads SNHLY; CDR2 reads FYNNEI. V lost 4 bases to trimming and J lost 0 bases, with 10 bases between them. This CDR3 is 15 amino acids long. The CDR3 DNA is TGTGCCAGCAGTGTTGCAGGGTACTCTGGAAACACCATATATTTT. It is translated as CASSVAGYSGNTIYF.

This rearrangement joins TRBV28 to TRBJ1-2; D is unresolved. The CDR3 consists of 15 residues. Germline loops: CDR1 MDHEN, CDR2 SYDVKM. V dropped 5 bases and J dropped 6 bases, with 19 bases sitting between them. For the CDR3, the DNA is TGTGCCAGCAGTACGCCGTCGAGTTTGTTCGATGGCTACACCTTC. This codes for CASSTPSSLFDGYTF.

The rearrangement joins TRBV4-3 to TRBJ2-1, with D possibly TRBD2 on 5 matching bases. Trimming shortened V by 0 bases and J by 9 bases, and 15 bases separated the two germline ends. The CDR3 contains 15 residues. Germline assignment: CDR1 LGHNA and CDR2 YSLEER. CDR3 sequence reads: CASSQDWASSAEQFF. CDR3 DNA sequence: TGCGCCAGCAGCCAAGATTGGGCTAGTAGCGCTGAGCAGTTCTTC.

The chain has TRBV6-2 or TRBV6-3 and TRBJ2-1, with no clear D. Germline CDR1 and CDR2: MNHEY and SVGEGT. This CDR3 has 13 amino acids. V shed 5 bases and J shed 0 bases, with 5 bases lying between them. The CDR3 loop is CASSRSSYNEQFF. CDR3 sequence (DNA): TGTGCCAGCAGTCGGAGCTCCTACAATGAGCAGTTCTTC.

The chain employs TRBV15 and TRBJ1-2, with 9 bases that match TRBD1. J was trimmed by 4 bases and V by 0 bases; bases with no gene match: 6. The CDR3 runs 16 residues. Germline V gene sequence: CDR1 LNHNV, CDR2 YYDKDF (reference sequence). The CDR3 loop reads CATSRDTRDRAYGYTF. The CDR3 coding sequence is TGTGCCACCAGCAGAGATACCCGGGACAGGGCCTATGGCTACACCTTC.

The chain is built from TRBV19 and TRBJ1-5; 11 nucleotides line up with TRBD1. The V and J ends lost 6 bases and 2 bases, in that order; junction bases with no gene match: 3. Germline values: CDR1 LNHDA, CDR2 SQIVND (reference sequence). This CDR3 spans 15 amino acids. CDR3 in amino acids: CASRDRGLGNQPQHF. The CDR3 DNA reads TGTGCCAGTAGGGACAGGGGGCTTGGCAATCAGCCCCAGCATTTT.

This clone has only a few counts. This sequence joins TRBV10-1 and TRBJ1-6; 8 bases map to TRBD1. V lost 3 bases to trimming and J lost 13 bases; unmatched junction nucleotides: 8. The germline V gene encodes CDR1 WNHNN and CDR2 SYGVQD (reference sequence). This CDR3 has 14 amino acids. The CDR3 spells CASSEGQGAFPLHF. For the CDR3, the DNA is TGCGCCAGCAGTGAAGGGCAGGGGGCCTTTCCCCTCCACTTT.

The chain joins TRBV28 to TRBJ1-1, with D perhaps matching TRBD1 (5 bases). This CDR3 spans 14 amino acids. V was trimmed by 3 bases and J by 7 bases, leaving 15 bases between them. Germline assignment: CDR1 MDHEN and CDR2 SYDVKM. The CDR3 DNA reads as TGTGCCAGCAGTTTGCCCATAAGGGGAAATGAAGCTTTCTTT. Protein: CASSLPIRGNEAFF.

This clone was detected only a few times. The V call is TRBV6-5, the J call TRBJ2-2, with 14 nucleotides matching TRBD2. There are 15 residues in the CDR3. CDR1 and CDR2 from the germline V gene are MNHEY and SVGAGI. Unmatched junction bases numbered 5, after V lost 7 bases and J lost 7 bases. As DNA, the CDR3 is TGTGCCAGCATTGGGACTAGCGGGAGTATCGGGGAGCTGTTTTTT. It encodes CASIGTSGSIGELFF.

V and J are TRBV5-6 and TRBJ1-1, with D possibly TRBD1 on 5 matching bases. Trimming left V 1 base short and J 5 bases short, with 6 bases between. The germline V gene has CDR1 SGHDT and CDR2 YYEEEE. This CDR3 spans 12 amino acids. The DNA for the CDR3 is TGTGCCAGCAGCTTGAGACAGACTGAAGCTTTCTTT. Protein: CASSLRQTEAFF.

J is TRBJ2-5 and V is TRBV4-1, with D perhaps TRBD2 (6 bases). The germline V and J ends were trimmed by 4 bases and 4 bases, with 16 bases remaining between them. Germline V gene sequence: CDR1 MGHRA, CDR2 YSYEKL. The CDR3 totals 15 residues. CDR3 loop: CASSRLGLGRETQYF. The CDR3 DNA reads as TGCGCCAGCAGCCGGTTAGGACTCGGGAGAGAGACCCAGTACTTC.

The V gene is TRBV6-5, the J gene TRBJ2-7, with a weak D call TRBD2 (6 bases). The CDR3 covers 12 residues. In germline, CDR1 is MNHEY, CDR2 SVGAGI. V lost 6 bases, J lost 1 base, and 7 bases lay in between. CDR3 in amino acids: CASRRDSYEQYF. The CDR3 DNA sequence: TGTGCCAGCAGGCGGGATTCCTACGAGCAGTACTTC.

J is TRBJ1-1 and V is TRBV27, with 7 nucleotides matching TRBD1. Germline CDR1 is MNHEY and CDR2 is SMNVEV (reference sequence). Germline trimming cut 2 bases from V and 0 bases from J; bases unmatched to any gene: 15. CDR3 length equals 19 residues. CDR3 sequence: CASSLRGGDRTLLNTEAFF. The DNA of the CDR3 is TGTGCCAGCAGTTTACGGGGGGGGGACAGAACTCTTTTGAACACTGAAGCTTTCTTT.

V usage is TRBV9 and J usage is TRBJ2-1; 7 bases line up with TRBD1. V gave up 4 bases and J gave up 3 bases; unmatched junction bases: 4. This CDR3 region has 14 residues. Germline V gene lookup returns CDR1 SGDLS and CDR2 YYNGEE. Here the CDR3 reads CASSRGQNYNEQFF. As DNA, the CDR3 is TGTGCCAGCAGCAGGGGACAGAACTACAATGAGCAGTTCTTC.

This clone was detected a few times. The chain is built from TRBV7-9 and TRBJ1-1, with 10 bases identical to TRBD1. CDR1 and CDR2 from the germline V gene are SEHNR and FQNEAQ (reference sequence). Trimming at V came to 5 bases and at J to 4 bases, leaving 7 bases not matched to a gene. The CDR3 is 15 amino acids. CDR3 nucleotide sequence: TGTGCCAGCAGCCCCCACCGGACAGGGGGCACTGAAGCTTTCTTT. It translates to CASSPHRTGGTEAFF.

CDR3 region: CASSMGTGFGYTF. CDR3 sequence (DNA): TGTGCCAGTAGTATGGGTACAGGTTTTGGCTACACCTTC. The chain uses TRBV19 and TRBJ1-2, with D perhaps TRBD1 (5 bases). From germline, CDR1 is LNHDA and CDR2 SQIVND (reference sequence). Between the trimmed V and J ends, which lost 3 bases and 7 bases, there was a span of 12 bases. The CDR3 sequence is 13 residues long.

A single count supports this clone. This chain joins TRBV12-3 or TRBV12-4 and TRBJ1-5, with D unclear. This CDR3 is 12 amino acids long. Trimming removed 6 bases from V and 5 bases from J, with 8 bases in between. The CDR3 sequence: CASSFGYQPQHF. CDR3 coding DNA: TGTGCCAGCAGCTTCGGGTATCAGCCCCAGCATTTT.

V and J are TRBV7-9 and TRBJ2-7; unclear D gene. The CDR3 consists of 12 residues. Deletions cut 2 bases from V and 6 bases from J, with 8 bases between. Germline V lookup: CDR1 SEHNR, CDR2 FQNEAQ (reference sequence). The CDR3 here is CASSLPGTEQYF. CDR3 in DNA: TGTGCCAGCAGCTTACCCGGTACCGAGCAGTACTTC. Based on the CDR3 plus reference TRBV7-9 and TRBJ2-7, the full variable domain is DTGVSQNPRHKITKRGQNVTFRCDPISEHNRLYWYRQTLGQGPEFLTYFQNEAQLEKSRLLSDRFSAERPKGSFSTLEIQRTEQGDSAMYLCASSLPGTEQYFGPGTRLTVT.